The 17 T cell receptor beta chains in this list originate from one sample, sequenced in a study of type 1 regulatory T cells. Antigens for these TCRs are unknown. TCRdb passed the reads through MiXCR, listing each CDR3 protein once. Here the sample spans around 69,000 distinct CDR3 sequences, nearly 65% being singletons. Input material: cultured T cells, either the whole culture or a sorted T cell fraction (not recorded which). The subset: Tr1-enriched cell product generated in vitro against host alloantigens. The receptors shown here come from a human donor in good health.

The rearrangement links TRBV7-2 to TRBJ2-1; 8 bases map to TRBD1. With 7 bases clipped from V and 9 bases from J, the junction kept 8 bases outside the gene matches. Germline lookup yields CDR1 SGHTA and CDR2 FQGNSA. The CDR3 sequence is 13 residues long. This CDR3 is CASNKDRVGEQFF. The CDR3 DNA reads TGTGCCAGCAATAAGGACAGGGTGGGTGAGCAGTTCTTC.

The chain joins TRBV12-3 or TRBV12-4 to TRBJ2-7; a weak D match, TRBD2 (6 bases). The CDR3 is made up of 14 amino acids. V shed 3 bases and J shed 5 bases, with 14 bases lying between them. CDR3 in amino acids: CASSFTGAMNEQYF. Written as DNA, the CDR3 is TGTGCCAGCAGTTTCACGGGAGCGATGAACGAGCAGTACTTC.

This clonotype appeared a few times. The chain couples TRBV19 to TRBJ2-1, with 12 bases aligning to TRBD2. With V trimmed by 4 bases and J by 4 bases, 5 bases remained unmatched. The CDR3 sequence is 16 residues long. CDR1 and CDR2 from the germline V gene are LNHDA and SQIVND (reference sequence). The CDR3 DNA is TGTGCCAGTAGTACCCTTCTAGCGGGGGGGTACAATGAGCAGTTCTTC. Encoded protein: CASSTLLAGGYNEQFF.

The CDR3 sequence: CASSWDRGGQPQHF. For the CDR3, the DNA is TGTGCCAGCAGCTGGGACAGGGGTGGTCAGCCCCAGCATTTT. The chain recombines TRBV7-9 with TRBJ1-5; 10 positions match TRBD1. In germline, CDR1 is SEHNR, CDR2 FQNEAQ (reference sequence). After removal of 4 bases from V and 6 bases from J, the junction contained 3 bases not matched to a gene. The length of the CDR3 is 14 residues. The full variable domain, completed using reference TRBV7-9 and TRBJ1-5, is DTGVSQNPRHKITKRGQNVTFRCDPISEHNRLYWYRQTLGQGPEFLTYFQNEAQLEKSRLLSDRFSAERPKGSFSTLEIQRTEQGDSAMYLCASSWDRGGQPQHFGDGTRLSIL.

This chain links TRBV7-8 with TRBJ2-5; 10 positions agree with TRBD2. V trimming: 5 bases; J trimming: 2 bases; junction bases outside the gene matches: 11. The CDR3 is 17 residues long. Germline V gene lookup returns CDR1 SGHVS and CDR2 FQNEAQ. The CDR3 loop reads CASSPGWGTSDQETQYF. The CDR3 DNA reads as TGTGCCAGCAGCCCCGGGTGGGGGACTAGCGATCAAGAGACCCAGTACTTC.

The chain recombines TRBV2 with TRBJ2-7, with D possibly being TRBD1 (5 bases). V was trimmed by 6 bases and J by 6 bases, leaving 12 bases between them. This CDR3 has 12 amino acids. Per germline, CDR1 SNHLY and CDR2 FYNNEI. The CDR3 region has the DNA TGTGCCAGCAGACGCCAGGGCTCCGAGCAGTACTTC. Protein product: CASRRQGSEQYF.

The chain recombines TRBV7-8 with TRBJ2-3; possibly TRBD1 for D (5 bases). The CDR3 spans 14 residues. Per the germline V gene, CDR1 is SGHVS and CDR2 is FQNEAQ. V gave up 5 bases and J gave up 5 bases, with 14 bases separating them. DNA of the CDR3: TGTGCCAGCAGCCTAACACAGGCCGGAGATACGCAGTATTTT. Amino acids: CASSLTQAGDTQYF.

In DNA, the CDR3 is TGTGCCAGCAGCTTGGCTAGCGGGAGGAGTGCCGGGGAGCTGTTTTTT. Its translation: CASSLASGRSAGELFF. The chain recombines TRBV5-5 with TRBJ2-2; 11 positions agree with TRBD2. The V gene end was trimmed by 0 bases and the J gene end by 6 bases; junction bases not matched to a gene: 4. The CDR3 covers 16 residues. CDR1 and CDR2 (germline): SGHKS, YYEKEE (reference sequence).

This clonotype was seen repeatedly, ten times or more. The V gene is TRBV20-1, the J gene TRBJ2-7, with 10 positions matching TRBD2. V lost 3 bases, J lost 6 bases, and 8 bases stayed unmatched. Germline V gene lookup returns CDR1 DFQATT and CDR2 SNEGSKA (reference sequence). CDR3 length equals 14 residues. The CDR3 protein is CSASSGRAPVEQYF. The CDR3 DNA reads TGCAGTGCTAGCAGCGGGAGGGCCCCGGTCGAGCAGTACTTC.

This clonotype was detected only once. The chain has TRBV20-1 and TRBJ2-4; 7 nucleotides match TRBD2. V lost 1 base, J lost 1 base, and 7 bases stayed unmatched. Looked up from germline, CDR1 is DFQATT and CDR2 is SNEGSKA (reference sequence). The CDR3 is made up of 16 amino acids. The CDR3 nucleotides are TGCAGTGCTAGAGTCGGCGGGAGATTTGCCAAAAACATTCAGTACTTC. Translated: CSARVGGRFAKNIQYF.

J is TRBJ2-1 and V is TRBV7-3, with TRBD1 matching 7 bases. Trimming at V came to 4 bases and at J to 2 bases, leaving 5 bases not matched to a gene. The CDR3 contains 15 residues. Germline V CDR1 and CDR2: SGHTA, FQGTGA. The CDR3 region has the DNA TGTGCCAGCAGCTCCGAGGGACAGCCCTACAATGAGCAGTTCTTC. It specifies CASSSEGQPYNEQFF. The variable domain in full, with the rest retrieved from reference TRBV7-3 and TRBJ2-1, is GAGVSQTPSNKVTEKGKYVELRCDPISGHTALYWYRQSLGQGPEFLIYFQGTGAADDSGLPNDRFFAVRPEGSVSTLKIQRTERGDSAVYLCASSSEGQPYNEQFFGPGTRLTVL.

The chain couples TRBV20-1 to TRBJ2-1; possibly TRBD1 or TRBD2 for D (5 bases each). Trimming shortened V by 3 bases and J by 2 bases, and 11 bases separated the two germline ends. From germline, CDR1 is DFQATT and CDR2 SNEGSKA (reference sequence). The CDR3 contains 14 residues. CDR3 sequence reads: CSARSGGAYNEQFF. CDR3 sequence (DNA): TGCAGTGCTAGGTCTGGGGGAGCCTACAATGAGCAGTTCTTC.

The genes are TRBV19 and TRBJ1-1; D unclear. With 5 bases removed from V and 0 bases from J, the gap between germline ends came to 10 bases. Per germline, CDR1 LNHDA and CDR2 SQIVND (reference sequence). There are 14 residues in the CDR3. CDR3 residues: CASSRGSMNTEAFF. For the CDR3, the DNA is TGTGCCAGTAGTCGTGGCAGCATGAACACTGAAGCTTTCTTT.

The rearrangement uses TRBV5-6 and TRBJ2-1, with D perhaps matching TRBD1 (6 bases). The CDR3 covers 15 residues. The germline V and J ends were trimmed by 0 bases and 5 bases, with 12 bases remaining between them. The V gene's germline CDR1 is SGHDT and CDR2 YYEEEE. DNA of the CDR3: TGTGCCAGCAGCTTGGTAGGGCCAGGGGACAATGAGCAGTTCTTC. Its protein product is CASSLVGPGDNEQFF.

In the case of this clonotype: The junction does not match germline at one end; this may be a read error. V gene TRBV7-2 combines with J gene TRBJ2-2; either TRBD1 or TRBD2 may supply D (5 bases each). This CDR3 region has 12 residues. Germline CDR1 reads SGHTA; CDR2 reads FQGNSA. The CDR3 DNA is TGTGCCAGCAGCTCAGACACTGGGGGGCTGTTTTTT. Translating gives CASSSDTGGLFF.

The chain uses TRBV20-1 and TRBJ1-1, with TRBD1 matching over 9 bases. The CDR3 spans 11 residues. Germline V gives CDR1 DFQATT, CDR2 SNEGSKA (reference sequence). J was trimmed by 4 bases and V by 7 bases; bases with no gene match: 1. The CDR3, as DNA: TGCAGTGGACAGGGGGGCACTGAAGCTTTCTTT. As protein: CSGQGGTEAFF.

The chain is built from TRBV5-7 and TRBJ2-1; the D is unclear. TRBV5-7 is sorted into the ORF group, with uncertain function. V was shortened by 1 base and J by 4 bases, with 3 bases between the two germline ends. This CDR3 spans 12 amino acids. CDR3 loop: CASSLPYNEQFF. The CDR3 nucleotides read TGTGCCAGCAGCTTGCCATACAATGAGCAGTTCTTC.